This T cell receptor (beta chain) was identified during a study of blood T cell repertoires in COVID-19. Study-level background: Collection of acute and convalescent COVID-19 samples took place in the United States, Italy and Spain. PBMCs, B-cell-depleted T cells, or T cells were the source of the cDNA or gDNA that made up the material.

The authors' processing: The assay estimated nucleated cells by amplifying reference gene primers. Generated by immunoSEQ multiplex PCR, the TCRdb table keeps only in-frame clones and is missing some. V, J and clone size were drawn from that table, and D and trimming were deduced from the DNA. The sample yields under 200,000 clones, approximately 87% seen once. The V gene end was trimmed by 3 bases and the J gene end by 8 bases; junction bases not matched to a gene: 6. CDR1 LNHDA and CDR2 SQIVND come from the germline V gene (reference sequence). The CDR3 loop spans 15 amino acids. The origin of this receptor is a man aged 18 to 29 with active or convalescent COVID-19. The sample taken for sequencing was peripheral blood. The rearrangement joins TRBV19 to TRBJ1-4, with 10 bases that match TRBD1. The CDR3 DNA follows: TGTGCCAGTAGTATCCGGGACAGGGGAGGCGAAAAACTGTTTTTT. This gives the protein CASSIRDRGGEKLFF.